The present T cell receptor beta chain was sequenced within a study of esophageal squamous cell carcinoma under preoperative chemotherapy. V dropped 5 bases and J dropped 8; count of bases not matched to a gene: 10. This CDR3 spans 15 amino acids. Time point specified: before preoperative PTX-NDP chemotherapy. TCRdb re-analysed the PCR reads in MiXCR, keeping a single row per CDR3 protein. The sample has about 16,000 distinct CDR3 sequences, nearly 50% seen once; the top ten hold over 25%. This clonotype was picked up many times. The sample here was taken from a patient given preoperative chemotherapy. The TCR originated in a human donor with esophageal squamous cell carcinoma. The donor label of this sample is uncertain. This sequence joins TRBV12-3 or TRBV12-4 and TRBJ1-4; 8 bases agree with TRBD1. DNA for the CDR3: TGTGCCAGCAGTGTTTACAGGGGGTATCGGGAAAAACTGTTTTTT. Protein sequence: CASSVYRGYREKLFF.